Each of the 7 T cell receptor beta chains below was sequenced from the same sample in a study of cytomegalovirus exposure and HLA in healthy donors (dated by TCRdb to between 2016 and 2019). Libraries were constructed by the immunoSEQ multiplex PCR assay. For the multiplex PCR, a mixture combining 60 forward primers for TCR Vbeta segments and 13 reverse primers for TCR Jbeta segments was used. In its TCRdb copy, this immuneACCESS table keeps in-frame sequences only and misses some clones. Where compared with another copy, unresolved V genes explain less than half of these, and the others have no known cause. A total of under 200,000 clones appear in this sample, around 80% of them only once. The top ten hold 1.5% to 2% of the sample. The specimen was PBMCs. These TCRs come from a man aged 25 to 40 in good health and CMV-seronegative.

The chain links TRBV5-4 to TRBJ2-1; 10 bases match TRBD1. Germline CDR1 is SGHNT and CDR2 is YYREEE (reference sequence). Trimming cost V 1 base and J 1 base; bases outside gene matches: 2. The CDR3 is 16 amino acids. The CDR3 DNA reads TGTGCCAGCAGCTTGATGGGACAGGGGTCCTACAATGAGCAGTTCTTC. Protein sequence: CASSLMGQGSYNEQFF. Full variable domain (outside the CDR3, taken from reference TRBV5-4 and TRBJ2-1): ETGVTQSPTHLIKTRGQQVTLRCSSQSGHNTVSWYQQALGQGPQFIFQYYREEENGRGNFPPRFSGLQFPNYSSELNVNALELDDSALYLCASSLMGQGSYNEQFFGPGTRLTVL.

This chain uses TRBV10-3 with TRBJ1-1, with 7 bases aligning to TRBD1. The CDR3 length is 15 residues. With V trimmed by 0 bases and J by 0 bases, 1 base remained unmatched. Looked up from germline, CDR1 is ENHRY and CDR2 is SYGVKD. CDR3: CAISESTGMNTEAFF. The CDR3 DNA follows: TGTGCCATCAGTGAGTCGACAGGGATGAACACTGAAGCTTTCTTT.

This sequence joins TRBV29-1 and TRBJ1-3; no clear D gene. V was clipped by 4 bases and J by 2 bases, with 18 bases between them. The germline gives CDR1 SQVTM, CDR2 ANQGSEA. CDR3 length: 16 amino acids. The DNA for the CDR3 is TGCAGCGTTGCGAAAGAAACAAATTCGCCTGGAAACACCATATATTTT. The encoded protein is CSVAKETNSPGNTIYF.

The chain is built from TRBV18 and TRBJ2-2; D not certain. V was pared by 4 bases and J by 5 bases, with 5 bases between. In germline, CDR1 is KGHSH, CDR2 LQKENI. The length of the CDR3 is 12 residues. CDR3 coding DNA: TGTGCCAGCTCACTTCTAACCGGGGAGCTGTTTTTT. It specifies CASSLLTGELFF.

The chain carries TRBV29-1 and TRBJ2-5; 11 nucleotides align to TRBD2. This CDR3 spans 15 amino acids. V shed 7 bases and J 1 base; nucleotides not matched to a gene: 8. Per germline, CDR1 SQVTM and CDR2 ANQGSEA. The CDR3 DNA sequence: TGCAGCGCCCTACCGACTAGCGGGATCCAAGAGACCCAGTACTTC. It is translated as CSALPTSGIQETQYF.

The chain is built from TRBV5-4 and TRBJ2-2, with 8 nucleotides matching TRBD1. J lost 6 bases, V lost 0 bases, and 4 bases had no gene match. The CDR3 loop spans 15 amino acids. Per the germline V gene, CDR1 is SGHNT and CDR2 is YYREEE (reference sequence). CDR3 loop: CASSLGQGASGELFF. Here the CDR3 DNA reads TGTGCCAGCAGCTTGGGTCAGGGGGCGTCCGGGGAGCTGTTTTTT.

This clone was observed a few times. J is TRBJ2-6 and V is TRBV4-1; 7 bases fit TRBD1. CDR1 and CDR2 (germline): MGHRA, YSYEKL. This CDR3 region has 15 residues. After removal of 5 bases from V and 2 bases from J, the junction contained 3 bases not matched to a gene. The CDR3 loop reads CASSAQGPGANVLTF. The CDR3 bases are TGCGCCAGCAGCGCACAGGGGCCTGGGGCCAACGTCCTGACTTTC.